The 6 T cell receptor beta chains below were found in one sample sequenced in a study of blood T cell repertoires in COVID-19. Using immunoSEQ multiplex PCR, the repertoire was profiled, and TCRdb retains in-frame clones only, with some absent. The data show about 150,000 clones, approximately 85% seen once. The source material was peripheral blood. These receptors all stem from a woman between 55 and 75 years old with COVID-19, enrolled during active disease.

V gene TRBV4-1 combines with J gene TRBJ2-1; 7 bases line up with TRBD2. Germline V gives CDR1 MGHRA, CDR2 YSYEKL. J lost 0 bases, V lost 4 bases, and 3 bases had no gene match. CDR3 length equals 15 residues. In nucleotides, the CDR3 is TGCGCCAGCAGCCCGGGACTAACCTCCTACAATGAGCAGTTCTTC. It yields the protein CASSPGLTSYNEQFF.

V usage is TRBV6-2 or TRBV6-3 and J usage is TRBJ1-2; maybe TRBD1 (5 bases). Germline assignment: CDR1 MNHEY and CDR2 SVGEGT. Trimming removed 6 bases from V and 4 bases from J, with 12 bases in between. The CDR3 length is 13 residues. The CDR3 protein is CASSEDSPYGYTF. The CDR3 DNA sequence: TGTGCCAGCAGCGAAGACAGCCCCTATGGCTACACCTTC.

The V and J genes are TRBV5-5 and TRBJ2-1; 12 bases map to TRBD2. Germline V gene data show CDR1 as SGHKS and CDR2 as YYEKEE (reference sequence). This CDR3 has 15 amino acids. With V trimmed by 2 bases and J by 7 bases, 4 bases remained unmatched. CDR3 sequence (DNA): TGTGCCAGCAGCTTACTAGCGGGGGGATTGAATGAGCAGTTCTTC. This sequence encodes CASSLLAGGLNEQFF.

The chain couples TRBV19 to TRBJ2-3, with TRBD2 matching over 8 bases. The CDR3 has 13 residues. Germline CDR1 is LNHDA and CDR2 is SQIVND (reference sequence). V trimming: 6 bases; J trimming: 1 base; junction bases outside the gene matches: 0. CDR3 residues: CASRAGGTDTQYF. The CDR3 DNA follows: TGTGCCAGTAGAGCGGGGGGCACAGATACGCAGTATTTT.

V is TRBV18 and J is TRBJ2-2, with 7 bases that match TRBD1. The V gene's germline CDR1 is KGHSH and CDR2 LQKENI. V shed 4 bases and J 4 bases; nucleotides not matched to a gene: 9. This CDR3 has 16 residues. The DNA for the CDR3 is TGTGCCAGCTCACTAACGCCAGGGGGAATCACCGGGGAGCTGTTTTTT. Protein product: CASSLTPGGITGELFF.

The chain combines TRBV18 with TRBJ1-1; no clear D gene. V lost 3 bases and J lost 7, with 21 bases in between. Germline lookup yields CDR1 KGHSH and CDR2 LQKENI. There are 16 residues in the CDR3. The CDR3 sequence is CASSPSFGPARGEAFF. DNA of the CDR3: TGTGCCAGCTCACCCTCATTTGGCCCGGCTCGGGGTGAAGCTTTCTTT.